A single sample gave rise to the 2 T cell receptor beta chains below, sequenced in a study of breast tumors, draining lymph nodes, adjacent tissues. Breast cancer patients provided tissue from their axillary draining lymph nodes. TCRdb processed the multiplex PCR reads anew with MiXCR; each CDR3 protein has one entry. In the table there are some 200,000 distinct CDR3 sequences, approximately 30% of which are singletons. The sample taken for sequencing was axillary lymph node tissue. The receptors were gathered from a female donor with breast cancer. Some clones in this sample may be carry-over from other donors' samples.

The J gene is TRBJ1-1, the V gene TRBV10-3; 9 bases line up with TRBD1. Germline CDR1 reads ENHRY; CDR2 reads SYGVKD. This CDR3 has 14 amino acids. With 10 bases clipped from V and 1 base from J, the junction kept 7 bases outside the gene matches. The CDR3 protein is CATRDRGRNTEAFF. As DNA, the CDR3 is TGTGCCACGCGCGACAGGGGGAGGAACACTGAAGCTTTCTTT.

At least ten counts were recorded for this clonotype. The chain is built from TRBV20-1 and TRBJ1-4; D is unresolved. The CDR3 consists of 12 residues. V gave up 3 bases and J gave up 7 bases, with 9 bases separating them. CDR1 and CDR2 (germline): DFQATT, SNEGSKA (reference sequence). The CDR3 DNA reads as TGCAGTGCTAGTAAGGCTACTGAAAAACTGTTTTTT. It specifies CSASKATEKLFF.